These T cell receptor beta chains were read from a single sample in a study of cytomegalovirus exposure and HLA in healthy donors. The data were produced by immunoSEQ multiplex PCR, yet TCRdb's version contains in-frame clones alone and is incomplete. The table has over 100,000 clones, approximately 77% seen once; the top ten hold around a tenth. Material for sequencing was PBMCs. All receptors derive from a male donor in good health and CMV-seropositive. CDR3s leave out the opening cysteine and the closing phenylalanine or tryptophan. The D gene is left open where the match is weak.

NA	TRBV21-1	TRBJ2-5	ASSKQERETQY
TRBD1	TRBV7-2	TRBJ1-6	ASSLDREDSPLH
NA	TRBV20-1	TRBJ2-7	SALLTYEQY
TRBD1	TRBV6-5	TRBJ2-7	ASRKLTGSSYEQY
NA	TRBV13	TRBJ1-6	ASSHFGVNSPLH
NA	TRBV5-1	TRBJ1-4	ASSFQGGANEKLF
TRBD1	TRBV5-6	TRBJ2-5	ASSYSTGTGGQETQY
TRBD1	TRBV29-1	TRBJ1-4	SAQVTGSGEKLF
NA	TRBV2	TRBJ2-7	ASTLETQEQY
NA	TRBV30	TRBJ1-1	AWSVAPAGPMGF
TRBD1	TRBV29-1	TRBJ2-2	SGAGTGRDTGELF
NA	TRBV7-9	TRBJ1-5	SSSKTGLLGSNQPQH
TRBD1	TRBV5-1	TRBJ1-3	ASSLEGGNGNTIY
TRBD2	TRBV7-9	TRBJ2-5	ASSTQLAGGKETQY
TRBD2	TRBV19	TRBJ2-3	ASSIPTSGSTNTQY
TRBD2	TRBV28	TRBJ2-5	ASSLYLRAGDPQETQY
NA	TRBV7-2	TRBJ2-5	ASSLEYSQTQY
NA	TRBV28	TRBJ2-7	ASSLPLTNHEQY
NA	TRBV19	TRBJ2-3	ASSPRLLADTQY
NA	TRBV28	TRBJ1-3	ASSRREVGNTIY
NA	TRBV2	TRBJ1-5	ASSPTTGNQPQH
TRBD2	TRBV4-3	TRBJ2-1	ASSHQSGGFNEQF
TRBD2	TRBV7-2	TRBJ2-7	ASSPRRSGRPEQY
NA	TRBV7-2	TRBJ2-7	ASSLQGSREQY
TRBD2	TRBV7-6	TRBJ2-1	ASSLGLAGTEQF
TRBD2	TRBV5-1	TRBJ2-1	ASSSLAGVNNEQF
NA	TRBV2	TRBJ1-5	ASTREGGHQPQH
TRBD1	TRBV7-2	TRBJ1-4	ASSLAGQGSEKLF
NA	TRBV7-2	NA	ASSFSALGYEQY
NA	TRBV5-5	TRBJ2-7	ASSTLSGTYEQY
TRBD2	TRBV9	TRBJ2-3	ASSPRPGGGDTQY
TRBD2	TRBV7-2	TRBJ2-5	ASSPSTSGSGKTQY
NA	TRBV7-2	TRBJ2-7	ASSLDSRIEQY
NA	TRBV19	TRBJ2-5	ASSTPGLTGTQY
TRBD1	TRBV5-1	TRBJ1-3	ASSAGLGQGFDTIY
TRBD2	TRBV28	TRBJ2-1	ASREAGGYGEQF
TRBD2	TRBV2	NA	ASSSYTLAGGNEQY
TRBD1	TRBV7-3	TRBJ2-1	ASSLRFGTGNEQF
TRBD1	TRBV7-9	TRBJ2-5	ASSLTRGQREETQY
NA	TRBV28	TRBJ2-7	ASRASGGNYEQY
NA	TRBV6-6	TRBJ2-1	ASRRGTLGYNEQF